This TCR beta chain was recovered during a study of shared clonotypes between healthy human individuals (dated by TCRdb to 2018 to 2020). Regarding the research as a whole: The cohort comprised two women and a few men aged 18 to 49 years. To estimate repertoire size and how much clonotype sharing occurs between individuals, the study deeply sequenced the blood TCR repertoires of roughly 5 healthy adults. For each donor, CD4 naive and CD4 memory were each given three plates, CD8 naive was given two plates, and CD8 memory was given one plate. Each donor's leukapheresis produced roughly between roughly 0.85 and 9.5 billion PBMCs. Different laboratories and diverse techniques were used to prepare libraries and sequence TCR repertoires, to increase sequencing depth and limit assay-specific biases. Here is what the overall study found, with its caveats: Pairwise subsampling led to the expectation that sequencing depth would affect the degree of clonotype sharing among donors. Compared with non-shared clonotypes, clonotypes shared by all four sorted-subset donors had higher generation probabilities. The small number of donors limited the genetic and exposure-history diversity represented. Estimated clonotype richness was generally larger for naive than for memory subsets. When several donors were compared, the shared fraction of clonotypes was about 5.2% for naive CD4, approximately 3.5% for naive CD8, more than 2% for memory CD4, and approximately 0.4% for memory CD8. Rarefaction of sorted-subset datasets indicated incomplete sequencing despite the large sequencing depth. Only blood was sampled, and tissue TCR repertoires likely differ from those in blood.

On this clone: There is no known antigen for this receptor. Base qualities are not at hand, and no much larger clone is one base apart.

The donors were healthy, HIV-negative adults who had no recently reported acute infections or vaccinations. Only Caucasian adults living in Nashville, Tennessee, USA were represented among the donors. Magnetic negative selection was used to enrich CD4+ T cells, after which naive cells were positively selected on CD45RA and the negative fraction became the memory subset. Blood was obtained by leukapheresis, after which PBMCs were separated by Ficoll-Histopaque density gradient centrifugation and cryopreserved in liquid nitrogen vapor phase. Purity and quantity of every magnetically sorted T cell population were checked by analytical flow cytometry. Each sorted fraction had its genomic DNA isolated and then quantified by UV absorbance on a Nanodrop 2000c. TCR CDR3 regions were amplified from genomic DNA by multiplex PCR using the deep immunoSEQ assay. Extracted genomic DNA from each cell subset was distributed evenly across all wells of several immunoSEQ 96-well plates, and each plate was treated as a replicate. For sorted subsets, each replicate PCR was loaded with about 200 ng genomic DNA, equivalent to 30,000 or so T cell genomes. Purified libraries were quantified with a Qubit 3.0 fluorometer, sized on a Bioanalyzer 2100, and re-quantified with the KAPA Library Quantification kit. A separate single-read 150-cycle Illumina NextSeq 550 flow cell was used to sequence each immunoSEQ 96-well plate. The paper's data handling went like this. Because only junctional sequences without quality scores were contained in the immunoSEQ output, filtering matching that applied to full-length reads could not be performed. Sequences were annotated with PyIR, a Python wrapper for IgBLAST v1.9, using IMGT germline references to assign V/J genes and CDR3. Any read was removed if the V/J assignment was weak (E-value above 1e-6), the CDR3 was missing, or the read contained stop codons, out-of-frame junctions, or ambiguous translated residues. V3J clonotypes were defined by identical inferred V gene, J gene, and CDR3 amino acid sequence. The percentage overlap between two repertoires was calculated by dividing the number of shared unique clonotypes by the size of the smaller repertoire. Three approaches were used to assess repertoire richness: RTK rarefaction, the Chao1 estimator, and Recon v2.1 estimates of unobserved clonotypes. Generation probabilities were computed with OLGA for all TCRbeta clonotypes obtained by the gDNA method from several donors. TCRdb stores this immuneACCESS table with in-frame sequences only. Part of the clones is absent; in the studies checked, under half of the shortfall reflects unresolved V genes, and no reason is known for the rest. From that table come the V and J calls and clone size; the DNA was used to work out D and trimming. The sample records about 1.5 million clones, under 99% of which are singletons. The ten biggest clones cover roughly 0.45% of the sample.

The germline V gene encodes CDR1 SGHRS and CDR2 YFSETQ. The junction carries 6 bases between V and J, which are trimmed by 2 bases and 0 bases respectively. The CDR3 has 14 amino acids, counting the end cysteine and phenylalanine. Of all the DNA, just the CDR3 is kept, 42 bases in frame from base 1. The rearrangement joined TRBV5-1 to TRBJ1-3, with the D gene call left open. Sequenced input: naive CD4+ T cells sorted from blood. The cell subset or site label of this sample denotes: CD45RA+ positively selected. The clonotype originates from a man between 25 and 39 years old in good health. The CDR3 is CASSFGFSGNTIYF. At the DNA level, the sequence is TGCGCCAGCAGCTTTGGGTTCTCTGGAAACACCATATATTTT. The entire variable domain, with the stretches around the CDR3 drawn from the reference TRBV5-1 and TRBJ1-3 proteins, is KAGVTQTPRYLIKTRGQQVTLSCSPISGHRSVSWYQQTPGQGLQFLFEYFSETQRNKGNFPGRFSGRQFSNSRSEMNVSTLELGDSALYLCASSFGFSGNTIYFGEGSWLTVV.